Listed here are 24 T cell receptor beta chains from one sample, sequenced in a study of read filtering for tumor transcriptome and immune sequencing. Molecular barcoded adaptors covering alpha/delta and beta/gamma chains were used on about 390 ng RNA. MiXCR, run by TCRdb on the reads, gives a single entry per CDR3 protein. The table has about 45,000 distinct CDR3 sequences, 20% seen once. Sequenced material: a population of CD138-negative cells sorted from bone marrow. The receptor source for this set is a donor at least 40 years old with multiple myeloma.

This clonotype was detected many times. Germline is not matched at one junction end, which may reflect a read error. The rearrangement links TRBV5-6 to TRBJ2-1; 7 bases agree with TRBD2. The CDR3 is 14 residues long. Germline assignment: CDR1 SGHDT and CDR2 YYEEEE. The CDR3 DNA sequence: TGTGCCAGCAGTTTGGGACTATCCGCCGATGAGCAGTTCTTC. Protein sequence: CASSLGLSADEQFF.

Note on this clonotype: With a far larger clone one base away, a read error is the likely cause. The chain employs TRBV14 and TRBJ1-1, with a possible D match to TRBD1 (5 bases). Germline CDR1 reads SGHDN; CDR2 reads FVKESK. The CDR3 has 13 amino acids. CDR3 loop: CASSHWGNSPPHF. The CDR3 nucleotides are TGTGCCAGCAGCCACTGGGGGAATTCACCCCCCCACTTT.

The chain has TRBV20-1 and TRBJ2-7, with D maybe TRBD2 (6 bases). This CDR3 contains 15 residues. V gave up 0 bases and J gave up 3 bases, with 15 bases separating them. CDR1 DFQATT and CDR2 SNEGSKA come from the germline V gene (reference sequence). CDR3 region: CSARDIGGDSYEQYF. For the CDR3, the DNA is TGCAGTGCTAGAGATATCGGGGGAGACAGCTACGAGCAGTACTTC.

This clonotype was counted at least ten times. The chain links TRBV9 to TRBJ2-1; TRBD1 is a possible D gene (5 bases). CDR1 and CDR2 from the germline V gene are SGDLS and YYNGEE. With 4 bases removed from V and 4 bases from J, the gap between germline ends came to 12 bases. CDR3 length: 14 residues. CDR3 sequence reads: CASSPVGRYNEQFF. The CDR3 DNA sequence: TGTGCCAGCAGCCCTGTGGGGCGTTACAATGAGCAGTTCTTC.

This clonotype was seen many times. CDR3: CASSPSGGPYEQYF. The CDR3 bases are TGTGCCAGCAGCCCCTCGGGGGGACCCTACGAGCAGTACTTC. The rearrangement links TRBV27 to TRBJ2-7; 7 nucleotides align to TRBD2. The germline CDR1 and CDR2 sequences are MNHEY and SMNVEV (reference sequence). The J segment lost 2 bases and the V segment lost 6 bases, leaving 7 bases of the junction unmatched. The CDR3 is 14 amino acids.

This clonotype came up many times. The rearrangement links TRBV28 to TRBJ2-4; possibly TRBD1 for D (5 bases). The CDR3 consists of 18 residues. V was pared by 5 bases and J by 0 bases, with 20 bases between. Germline V gene lookup returns CDR1 MDHEN and CDR2 SYDVKM. In nucleotides, the CDR3 is TGTGCCAGCAGTCCACCCTGGCAGGGAATAATAGCCAAAAACATTCAGTACTTC. Amino acid sequence: CASSPPWQGIIAKNIQYF.

There are many counts of this clonotype. This chain joins TRBV20-1 and TRBJ2-7, with D unclear. This CDR3 spans 14 amino acids. Germline values: CDR1 DFQATT, CDR2 SNEGSKA (reference sequence). The V gene lost 3 bases and the J gene lost 2 bases, with 14 bases spanning the gap. CDR3 in DNA: TGCAGTGCTAGCGCTGCCCAGGCGACCTACGAGCAGTACTTC. It yields the protein CSASAAQATYEQYF.

This clonotype was detected many times. Written as DNA, the CDR3 is TGTGCCAGCTCACCAGGGACTAGCGGGACCCTAAAGCTAGAGACCCAGTACTTC. Translating it yields CASSPGTSGTLKLETQYF. This chain joins TRBV18 and TRBJ2-5; 13 bases align to TRBD2. The CDR3 is 18 amino acids. Trimming at V came to 2 bases and at J to 4 bases, leaving 10 bases not matched to a gene. Germline CDR1 and CDR2: KGHSH and LQKENI.

CDR3 amino acids: CASSLMEGGYEQYF. The CDR3 region has the DNA TGTGCCAGCAGCTTAATGGAGGGCGGCTACGAGCAGTACTTC. V and J are TRBV7-6 and TRBJ2-7, with D maybe TRBD2 (6 bases). CDR3 length: 14 amino acids. V was cut by 2 bases and J by 3 bases, with 11 bases left in between. Looked up from germline, CDR1 is SGHVS and CDR2 is FNYEAQ.

Remarks on this clonotype: A much larger clone lies a single base off, so this may be a read error. V is TRBV7-2 and J is TRBJ2-3; 12 bases fit TRBD2. This CDR3 is built from 19 residues. J lost 0 bases, V lost 1 base, and 8 bases had no gene match. In germline, CDR1 is SGHTA, CDR2 FQGNSA. CDR3 DNA sequence: TGTGCCAGCAGCTTAGTAGGGACTAGCGGGCCGGTTAGCACAGATACGCAGTATTTT. Its protein is CASSLVGTSGPVSTDTQYF. Using reference TRBV7-2 and TRBJ2-3 for the parts outside the CDR3, the full variable domain is GAGVSQSPSNKVTEKGKDVELRCDPISGHTALYWYRQSLGQGLEFLIYFQGNSAPDKSGLPSDRFSAERTGGSVSTLTIQRTQQEDSAVYLCASSLVGTSGPVSTDTQYFGPGTRLTVL.

The chain employs TRBV6-2 or TRBV6-3 and TRBJ1-1; perhaps TRBD1 as D (6 bases). Germline CDR1 reads MNHEY; CDR2 reads SVGEGT. V was shortened by 6 bases and J by 4 bases, with 12 bases between the two germline ends. The CDR3 has 13 residues. This chain's CDR3 is CASSLGGSTEAFF. The CDR3 DNA reads TGTGCCAGCAGCTTGGGGGGCTCCACTGAAGCTTTCTTT.

This clonotype was recorded many times. V usage is TRBV4-1 and J usage is TRBJ1-5, with D tentatively TRBD1 (6 bases). Germline V gene lookup returns CDR1 MGHRA and CDR2 YSYEKL. Trimming cost V 2 bases and J 4 bases, with 15 bases left between them. CDR3 length: 16 amino acids. CDR3 sequence: CASSQPTDRLNQPQHF. Here the CDR3 DNA reads TGCGCCAGCAGCCAACCAACCGACAGGTTGAATCAGCCCCAGCATTTT.

There are many counts of this clonotype. The rearrangement uses TRBV28 and TRBJ2-7; no clear D. Deletions cut 6 bases from V and 2 bases from J, with 14 bases between. Germline assignment: CDR1 MDHEN and CDR2 SYDVKM. This CDR3 spans 14 amino acids. The CDR3 sequence is CASRERFGTYEQYF. Written as DNA, the CDR3 is TGTGCCAGCAGGGAACGGTTTGGCACCTACGAGCAGTACTTC. The full variable domain, completed using reference TRBV28 and TRBJ2-7, is DVKVTQSSRYLVKRTGEKVFLECVQDMDHENMFWYRQDPGLGLRLIYFSYDVKMKEKGDIPEGYSVSREKKERFSLILESASTNQTSMYLCASRERFGTYEQYFGPGTRLTVT.

In its sample, this clonotype was seen many times. V is TRBV2 and J is TRBJ1-2, with 9 bases identical to TRBD1. The CDR3 consists of 15 residues. V was clipped by 6 bases and J by 4 bases; unmatched bases: 9. Looked up from germline, CDR1 is SNHLY and CDR2 is FYNNEI. The CDR3 spells CASRGGDRVSYGYTF. CDR3 DNA sequence: TGTGCCAGCAGGGGGGGGGACAGGGTTTCCTATGGCTACACCTTC.

This clonotype was detected many times. This chain links TRBV6-2 or TRBV6-3 with TRBJ2-7; no clear D. This CDR3 comprises 14 residues. Trimming shortened V by 2 bases and J by 1 base, and 9 bases separated the two germline ends. Per germline, CDR1 MNHEY and CDR2 SVGEGT. The CDR3 DNA sequence: TGTGCCAGCAGTTACCAAATTGGGTCCTACGAGCAGTACTTC. Its protein product is CASSYQIGSYEQYF.

This clonotype was found many times. This chain joins TRBV5-1 and TRBJ2-7; 10 positions agree with TRBD1. V lost 4 bases, J lost 5 bases, and 9 bases stayed unmatched. Germline V gene sequence: CDR1 SGHRS, CDR2 YFSETQ. CDR3 length: 15 amino acids. The CDR3 spells CASSLGQGPFHEQYF. The CDR3 bases are TGCGCCAGCAGCCTGGGACAGGGGCCCTTCCACGAGCAGTACTTC.

This clonotype was recorded many times. The chain carries TRBV6-5 and TRBJ1-5, with D unresolved. From germline, CDR1 is MNHEY and CDR2 SVGAGI. CDR3 length: 13 amino acids. V lost 2 bases and J 2 bases, leaving 4 bases between the germline ends. DNA of the CDR3: TGTGCCAGCAGTTACGGGGGCAATCAGCCCCAGCATTTT. Residues: CASSYGGNQPQHF.

The V gene is TRBV6-5, the J gene TRBJ2-3, with a tentative D call TRBD2 (5 bases). V lost 5 bases and J 1 base, leaving 7 bases between the germline ends. CDR1 is MNHEY and CDR2 is SVGAGI in the germline V gene. This CDR3 region has 13 residues. The CDR3 DNA follows: TGTGCCAGCAGTCGGCGGGGCACAGATACGCAGTATTTT. Its translation is CASSRRGTDTQYF.

This clonotype has just a few counts. The rearrangement links TRBV7-9 to TRBJ1-5; D might be TRBD1 (5 bases). CDR1 and CDR2 (germline): SEHNR, FQNEAQ (reference sequence). The CDR3 has 12 amino acids. Trimming removed 2 bases at V and 7 bases at J, with 6 bases between. The CDR3 coding sequence is TGTGCCAGCAGCTTACAGGGCCAGCCCCAGCATTTT. The encoded protein is CASSLQGQPQHF. Combining the CDR3 with reference TRBV7-9 and TRBJ1-5 gives the whole variable domain DTGVSQNPRHKITKRGQNVTFRCDPISEHNRLYWYRQTLGQGPEFLTYFQNEAQLEKSRLLSDRFSAERPKGSFSTLEIQRTEQGDSAMYLCASSLQGQPQHFGDGTRLSIL.

Comment on this clonotype: One base away lies a much larger clone, so this may be a sequencing read error. The gene calls are TRBV28 and TRBJ2-5; the D gene could be TRBD1 or TRBD2 (7 bases each). Looked up from germline, CDR1 is MDHEN and CDR2 is SYDVKM. V shed 3 bases and J shed 7 bases, with 15 bases lying between them. The CDR3 extends over 14 amino acids. CDR3 sequence reads: CASSFQGERGTQYF. The CDR3 region has the DNA TGTGCCAGCAGTTTCCAGGGGGAGCGGGGGACCCAGTACTTC.

A remark on this clonotype: A read error is likely here: a far larger clone is one base away. The chain couples TRBV7-2 to TRBJ2-1; 10 nucleotides line up with TRBD1. V shed 8 bases and J 7 bases; nucleotides not matched to a gene: 5. The CDR3 sequence is 13 residues long. Germline V gives CDR1 SGHTA, CDR2 FQGNSA. CDR3 in amino acids: CASGRDRGNEQFF. For the CDR3, the DNA is TGTGCCAGCGGAAGGGACAGGGGAAATGAGCAGTTCTTC.

This clonotype has a count of ten or more. The J gene is TRBJ2-1, the V gene TRBV10-3; D is possibly TRBD1 or TRBD2 (6 bases each). The CDR3 totals 13 residues. Trimming took off 8 bases at V and 6 bases at J, with 14 bases between the two ends. Germline assignment: CDR1 ENHRY and CDR2 SYGVKD. The CDR3, as DNA: TGTGCCATCGTACGCAGGGGAGGCAATGAGCAGTTCTTC. Translating it yields CAIVRRGGNEQFF.

This clonotype was seen repeatedly, ten times or more. The chain links TRBV15 to TRBJ1-5, with TRBD1 matching over 8 bases. Unmatched junction bases numbered 5, after V lost 1 base and J lost 0 bases. Germline V CDR1 and CDR2: LNHNV, YYDKDF (reference sequence). This CDR3 has 17 amino acids. The CDR3 DNA follows: TGTGCCACCAGCAGAGTTCAGGGGGCGTTTAGCAATCAGCCCCAGCATTTT. Its translation is CATSRVQGAFSNQPQHF.

This clonotype has a count of ten or more. This chain links TRBV9 with TRBJ2-2, with a tentative D call TRBD1 (5 bases). CDR1 is SGDLS, CDR2 YYNGEE, per germline. This CDR3 is 15 amino acids long. The V end was cut by 2 bases, the J end by 6 bases, with 14 bases between. The CDR3 is CASSVDSRDAGELFF. The CDR3 DNA sequence: TGTGCCAGCAGCGTTGATAGCAGGGATGCCGGGGAGCTGTTTTTT.